This passage covers 17 T cell receptor beta chains from one sample sequenced in a study of blood T cell repertoires in COVID-19. Libraries were prepared by immunoSEQ multiplex PCR; TCRdb keeps only in-frame clonotypes and omits some of them. This sample has approximately 180,000 clones; around 82% occur once, and the top ten carry 4% to 6.5%. Material for sequencing was PBMCs or T cells enriched from blood (not recorded which). The receptor source for this set is a woman aged 60-70 years with acute COVID-19.

V and J are TRBV5-1 and TRBJ1-2; no clear D. The CDR3 covers 16 residues. V was shortened by 0 bases and J by 3 bases, with 15 bases between the two germline ends. Per the germline V gene, CDR1 is SGHRS and CDR2 is YFSETQ. CDR3 coding DNA: TGCGCCAGCAGCTTGGACTTACCCGAAACTTACTATGGCTACACCTTC. Its translation: CASSLDLPETYYGYTF.

The CDR3 DNA follows: TGTGCCAGCAGCGTCGGGGGCGGGGAGCTGTTTTTT. Protein: CASSVGGGELFF. J is TRBJ2-2 and V is TRBV9; weak D call: TRBD2 (6 bases). The V gene lost 2 bases and the J gene lost 7 bases, with 6 bases spanning the gap. The CDR3 length is 12 residues. Germline V CDR1 and CDR2: SGDLS, YYNGEE.

The chain joins TRBV4-3 to TRBJ1-6; D is ambiguous. CDR1 and CDR2 (germline): LGHNA, YSLEER. Trimming cost V 0 bases and J 9 bases, with 15 bases left between them. The CDR3 runs to 16 residues. CDR3 nucleotide sequence: TGCGCCAGCAGCCAAGAAGGGTCCGGGGTTGGTTCACCCCTCCACTTT. Residues: CASSQEGSGVGSPLHF.

V is TRBV7-9 and J is TRBJ2-1; possible D gene TRBD2, 6 bases. The CDR3 contains 18 residues. V gave up 5 bases and J gave up 0 bases, with 20 bases separating them. Germline V gives CDR1 SEHNR, CDR2 FQNEAQ (reference sequence). The CDR3 nucleotides read TGTGCCAGCAGCCGCCTCGGGACTGGCGGTTTCTCCTACAATGAGCAGTTCTTC. Protein product: CASSRLGTGGFSYNEQFF.

DNA of the CDR3: TGTGCCAGCAGCGTAAGGGGGAGCTCTGGAAACACCATATATTTT. Amino acid sequence: CASSVRGSSGNTIYF. This sequence joins TRBV9 and TRBJ1-3; D possibly corresponds to TRBD1 (6 bases). Trimming shortened V by 1 base and J by 0 bases, and 8 bases separated the two germline ends. The CDR3 covers 15 residues. CDR1 and CDR2 (germline): SGDLS, YYNGEE. The full variable domain, in which reference TRBV9 and TRBJ1-3 provide the parts outside the CDR3, is DSGVTQTPKHLITATGQRVTLRCSPRSGDLSVYWYQQSLDQGLQFLIQYYNGEERAKGNILERFSAQQFPDLHSELNLSSLELGDSALYFCASSVRGSSGNTIYFGEGSWLTVV.

The chain has TRBV21-1 and TRBJ2-7; the table's D call, TRBD1, was not checked against the DNA. TRBV21-1 is shown as a pseudogene. CDR3 length: 15 residues. CDR3 region: CASSKGPGQGYEQYV. CDR3 bases: TGTGCCAGCAGCAAGGGTCCGGGACAGGGATACGAGCAGTACGTC.

J is TRBJ2-3 and V is TRBV7-2; 8 nucleotides line up with TRBD2. Trimming at V came to 7 bases and at J to 7 bases, leaving 10 bases not matched to a gene. Looked up from germline, CDR1 is SGHTA and CDR2 is FQGNSA. CDR3 size: 14 residues. CDR3 coding DNA: TGTGCCAGCAACCCCGGGAGGGTCGGTCATACGCAGTATTTT. This codes for CASNPGRVGHTQYF.

The CDR3 DNA reads TGTGCCAGCAGTACTACCTCTAAGACAGGGTCCTCTTATGAAGCTTTCTTT. Protein sequence: CASSTTSKTGSSYEAFF. The chain uses TRBV2 and TRBJ1-1; 7 bases map to TRBD1. With 5 bases clipped from V and 7 bases from J, the junction kept 19 bases outside the gene matches. CDR3 length: 17 residues. Germline assignment: CDR1 SNHLY and CDR2 FYNNEI. Full variable domain (rest looked up from reference TRBV2 and TRBJ1-1): EPEVTQTPSHQVTQMGQEVILRCVPISNHLYFYWYRQILGQKVEFLVSFYNNEISEKSEIFDDQFSVERPDGSNFTLKIRSTKLEDSAMYFCASSTTSKTGSSYEAFFGQGTRLTVV.

This clone was detected only a few times. CDR3 nucleotides: TGTGCCAGCAGCTTAGAGCCGGTGGTCCAAGAGACCCAGTACTTC. Amino acids: CASSLEPVVQETQYF. The rearrangement links TRBV7-2 to TRBJ2-5, with D unresolved. Per the germline V gene, CDR1 is SGHTA and CDR2 is FQGNSA. V was clipped by 1 base and J by 1 base, with 10 bases between them. The CDR3 is made up of 15 amino acids.

There are a few counts of this clone. The chain uses TRBV5-6 and TRBJ1-2, with TRBD1 matching over 8 bases. V lost 0 bases, J lost 14 bases, and 12 bases stayed unmatched. The CDR3 is 14 residues long. Germline V lookup: CDR1 SGHDT, CDR2 YYEEEE. CDR3 region: CASSLAGTGLEGTF. For the CDR3, the DNA is TGTGCCAGCAGCTTGGCCGGGACAGGCTTGGAGGGGACCTTC. The whole variable domain, remainder taken from reference TRBV5-6 and TRBJ1-2, is DAGVTQSPTHLIKTRGQQVTLRCSPKSGHDTVSWYQQALGQGPQFIFQYYEEEERQRGNFPDRFSGHQFPNYSSELNVNALLLGDSALYLCASSLAGTGLEGTFGSGTRLTVV.

The rearrangement joins TRBV30 to TRBJ1-6, with D perhaps TRBD1 (5 bases). The V and J ends lost 6 bases and 5 bases respectively, with 17 bases between them. The CDR3 is 15 amino acids. Germline V CDR1 and CDR2: GTSNPN, SVGIG (reference sequence). CDR3 in amino acids: CACRRGGRDNSPLHF. The CDR3, as DNA: TGTGCCTGCCGCCGGGGAGGCAGGGATAATTCACCCCTCCACTTT.

The rearrangement joins TRBV18 to TRBJ1-6; D is ambiguous. The CDR3 is 15 amino acids. Trimming stripped 3 bases from V and 4 bases from J, with 10 bases between. Per the germline V gene, CDR1 is KGHSH and CDR2 is LQKENI. The CDR3 coding sequence is TGTGCCAGCTCACCCTCAGCGGCTTATAATTCACCCCTCCACTTT. Encoded protein: CASSPSAAYNSPLHF.

This clone was observed a single time. The rearrangement uses TRBV19 and TRBJ2-3; 13 nucleotides align to TRBD2. V dropped 4 bases and J dropped 1; count of bases not matched to a gene: 8. CDR1 is LNHDA, CDR2 SQIVND, per germline (reference sequence). CDR3 size: 18 residues. Written as DNA, the CDR3 is TGTGCCAGTAGTAGAGGACTAGCGGGAGCGGGGGGCACAGATACGCAGTATTTT. It yields the protein CASSRGLAGAGGTDTQYF. Filled out from reference TRBV19 and TRBJ2-3, the complete variable domain reads DGGITQSPKYLFRKEGQNVTLSCEQNLNHDAMYWYRQDPGQGLRLIYYSQIVNDFQKGDIAEGYSVSREKKESFPLTVTSAQKNPTAFYLCASSRGLAGAGGTDTQYFGPGTRLTVL.

The V and J genes are TRBV30 and TRBJ1-5; D is unclear. The V gene lost 2 bases and the J gene lost 9 bases, with 14 bases spanning the gap. Germline CDR1 is GTSNPN and CDR2 is SVGIG (reference sequence). The CDR3 contains 13 residues. As DNA, the CDR3 is TGTGCCTGGAGTAGAGGGCCGTGGGGGCCCCAGCATTTT. Translating it yields CAWSRGPWGPQHF.

The chain combines TRBV7-8 with TRBJ1-6; no clear D gene. V shed 4 bases and J shed 8 bases, with 15 bases lying between them. CDR1 SGHVS and CDR2 FQNEAQ come from the germline V gene. This CDR3 has 15 amino acids. CDR3: CASSSLAHTDSPLHF. The CDR3 DNA sequence: TGTGCCAGCAGCTCCCTGGCGCATACAGATTCACCCCTCCACTTT.

This chain links TRBV29-1 with TRBJ1-1, with D hard to call. The CDR3 contains 10 residues. The V and J ends lost 7 bases and 5 bases respectively, with 8 bases between them. Per germline, CDR1 SQVTM and CDR2 ANQGSEA. CDR3 region: CSGTGTEAFF. CDR3 DNA sequence: TGCAGCGGTACGGGGACTGAAGCTTTCTTT. Full variable domain (outside the CDR3, taken from reference TRBV29-1 and TRBJ1-1): SAVISQKPSRDICQRGTSLTIQCQVDSQVTMMFWYRQQPGQSLTLIATANQGSEATYESGFVIDKFPISRPNLTFSTLTVSNMSPEDSSIYLCSGTGTEAFFGQGTRLTVV.

J is TRBJ1-2 and V is TRBV28, with a weak D call TRBD1 (6 bases). V dropped 3 bases and J dropped 6 bases, with 20 bases sitting between them. This CDR3 contains 16 residues. The germline V gene encodes CDR1 MDHEN and CDR2 SYDVKM. The CDR3 DNA reads TGTGCCAGCAGTTTCGTTACAACAGGGCCCCTTGATGGCTACACCTTC. Its protein is CASSFVTTGPLDGYTF.